This T cell receptor beta chain originates from a study of beta chain features in type 1 diabetes. Study-level points and caveats: The study notes PCR might favor shorter templates equally in patients and controls. At VDJ recombination sites, type 1 diabetes patients had fewer insertions and more deleted nucleotides.

Expressed TCRB transcripts were sequenced because the isolated RNA had all been reverse transcribed beforehand. The assay was immunoSEQ multiplex PCR, and TCRdb's table has in-frame clones only and misses some. The sample includes over 500,000 clones, about 14% of them seen just once. This clone appeared a few times. The target antigen is unknown. The CDR3 contains 15 residues. From germline, CDR1 is SGHRS and CDR2 YFSETQ. The junction had 8 bases not matched to a gene; V was cut back by 4 bases and J by 5 bases. This TCR was recovered from a man between 18 and 35 years old in good health. Sample: naive CD4+ T cells from blood. The chain employs TRBV5-1 and TRBJ2-1, with TRBD2 identical over 8 bases. The CDR3 nucleotides read TGCGCCAGCAGCGTGACTAGCGAAAAAAACAATGAGCAGTTCTTC. It codes for CASSVTSEKNNEQFF.